Here is one T cell receptor beta chain with its context. The sample belongs to a study of blood T cell repertoires in COVID-19. Study overall: Material from acute and convalescent COVID-19 was sourced from the United States, Italy and Spain. T cells, B-cell-depleted T cells, or PBMCs provided the cDNA or gDNA that served as material.

CDR3 length: 15 amino acids. Unmatched junction bases numbered 8, after V lost 2 bases and J lost 6 bases. CDR1 and CDR2 (germline): MNHEY, SVGEGT. Authors' processing steps: Amplification of reference gene primers was used by the study to estimate nucleated cell counts. The protocol was immunoSEQ multiplex PCR, while the TCRdb copy is restricted to in-frame clones and leaves out a portion. That table furnishes V, J and clone size, whereas the DNA furnished D and trimming. The data show about 150,000 clones, 80% seen once. This receptor was taken from a woman between 45 and 60 years old with acute or convalescent COVID-19. The J gene is TRBJ2-3, the V gene TRBV6-2 or TRBV6-3, with TRBD2 identical over 7 bases. The sequenced material came from peripheral blood. The DNA for the CDR3 is TGTGCCAGCAGTTACCGGGACTACCGTTGGGATACGCAGTATTTT. This sequence encodes CASSYRDYRWDTQYF.